This TCR beta chain was documented in a study of cytomegalovirus exposure and HLA in healthy donors. Study context: The study's early data release held roughly 90 million unique TCRs from HLA-typed donors.

With 60 Vbeta and 13 Jbeta primers, the PCR was carried out. The data were produced by immunoSEQ multiplex PCR, yet TCRdb's version contains in-frame clones alone and is incomplete. In the table there are about 130,000 clones, around 79% of which are singletons. A remark on this clone: Its antigen is not identified.

The V gene end was trimmed by 0 bases and the J gene end by 8 bases; junction bases not matched to a gene: 5. This CDR3 region has 16 residues. Germline V gives CDR1 ENHRY, CDR2 SYGVKD. Study conclusions and caveats: There were reportedly fewer N-insertions in an Asian-associated ancestry cluster than the approximately 640-donor mean, in a later analysis. In a later analysis, a missense DCLRE1C variant was linked to TCR beta V- and J-gene trimming.

This rearrangement joins TRBV10-3 to TRBJ2-1, with 12 bases lining up with TRBD2. The origin of this receptor is a man in his forties in good health and CMV-seropositive. Specimen: PBMCs. The CDR3 loop is CAISESKLAGGDEQFF. The CDR3 DNA sequence: TGTGCCATCAGTGAGTCTAAACTAGCGGGAGGCGATGAGCAGTTCTTC.